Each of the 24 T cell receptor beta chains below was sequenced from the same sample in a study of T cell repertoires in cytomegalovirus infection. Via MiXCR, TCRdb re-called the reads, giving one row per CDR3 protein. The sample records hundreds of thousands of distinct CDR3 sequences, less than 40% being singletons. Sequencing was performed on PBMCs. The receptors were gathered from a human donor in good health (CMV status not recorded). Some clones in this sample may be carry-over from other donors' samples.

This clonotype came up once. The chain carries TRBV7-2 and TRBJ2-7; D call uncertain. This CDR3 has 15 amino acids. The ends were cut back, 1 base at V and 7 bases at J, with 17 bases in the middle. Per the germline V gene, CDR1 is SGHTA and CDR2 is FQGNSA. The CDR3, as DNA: TGTGCCAGCAGCTTAGAGAGAGTCAAGATAGGGGAGCAGTACTTC. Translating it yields CASSLERVKIGEQYF. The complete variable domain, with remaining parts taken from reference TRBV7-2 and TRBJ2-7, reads GAGVSQSPSNKVTEKGKDVELRCDPISGHTALYWYRQSLGQGLEFLIYFQGNSAPDKSGLPSDRFSAERTGGSVSTLTIQRTQQEDSAVYLCASSLERVKIGEQYFGPGTRLTVT.

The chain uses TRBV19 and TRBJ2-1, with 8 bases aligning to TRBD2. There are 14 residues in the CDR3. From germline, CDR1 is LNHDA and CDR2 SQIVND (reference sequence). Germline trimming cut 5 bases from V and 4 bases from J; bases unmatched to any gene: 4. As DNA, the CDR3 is TGTGCCAGTAGTGCAACTAGCGGTTACAATGAGCAGTTCTTC. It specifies CASSATSGYNEQFF.

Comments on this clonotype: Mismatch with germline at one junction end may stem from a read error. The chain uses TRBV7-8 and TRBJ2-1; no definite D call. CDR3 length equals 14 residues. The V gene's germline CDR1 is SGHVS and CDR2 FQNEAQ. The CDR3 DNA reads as TGTGCCAGCGGCTTATCCAAGGGTGGGAATGAGCAGTTCTTC. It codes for CASGLSKGGNEQFF. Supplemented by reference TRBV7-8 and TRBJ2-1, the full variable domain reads GAGVSQSPRYKVAKRGQDVALRCDPISGHVSLFWYQQALGQGPEFLTYFQNEAQLDKSGLPSDRFFAERPEGSVSTLKIQRTQQEDSAVYLCASGLSKGGNEQFFGPGTRLTVL.

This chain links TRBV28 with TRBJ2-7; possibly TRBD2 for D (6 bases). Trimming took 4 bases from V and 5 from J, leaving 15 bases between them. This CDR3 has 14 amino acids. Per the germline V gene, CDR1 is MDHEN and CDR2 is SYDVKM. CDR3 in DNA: TGTGCCAGCAGTTCGGAGGGGCCCGGGGACGAGCAGTACTTC. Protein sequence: CASSSEGPGDEQYF.

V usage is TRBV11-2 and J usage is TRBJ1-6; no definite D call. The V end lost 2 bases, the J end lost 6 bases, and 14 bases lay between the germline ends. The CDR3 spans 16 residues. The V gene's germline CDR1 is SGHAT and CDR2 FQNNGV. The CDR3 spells CASSLIPRSGNSPLHF. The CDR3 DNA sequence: TGTGCCAGCAGCTTAATACCTCGATCGGGTAATTCACCCCTCCACTTT.

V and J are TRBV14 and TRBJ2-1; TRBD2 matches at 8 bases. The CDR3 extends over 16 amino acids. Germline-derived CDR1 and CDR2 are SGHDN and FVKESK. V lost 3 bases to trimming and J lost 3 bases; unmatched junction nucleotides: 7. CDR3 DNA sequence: TGTGCCAGCAGCCACACCGGGACTAGGGTCTACAATGAGCAGTTCTTC. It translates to CASSHTGTRVYNEQFF.

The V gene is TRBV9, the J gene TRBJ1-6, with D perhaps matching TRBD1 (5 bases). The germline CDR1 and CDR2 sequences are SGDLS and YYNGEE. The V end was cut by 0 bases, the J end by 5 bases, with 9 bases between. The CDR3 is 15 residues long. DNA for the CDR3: TGTGCCAGCAGCGTAGAGTCGGACAATAATTCACCCCTCCACTTT. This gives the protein CASSVESDNNSPLHF. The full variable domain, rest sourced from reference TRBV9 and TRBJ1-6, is DSGVTQTPKHLITATGQRVTLRCSPRSGDLSVYWYQQSLDQGLQFLIQYYNGEERAKGNILERFSAQQFPDLHSELNLSSLELGDSALYFCASSVESDNNSPLHFGNGTRLTVT.

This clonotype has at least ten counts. CDR3 residues: CASSEPGGTICYGYTF. The CDR3 DNA is TGTGCCAGCAGTGAGCCGGGGGGGACGATTTGCTATGGCTACACCTTC. The chain combines TRBV25-1 with TRBJ1-2; TRBD1 is a possible D gene (5 bases). V shed 3 bases and J shed 4 bases, with 18 bases lying between them. Germline-derived CDR1 and CDR2 are MGHDK and SYGVNS. The CDR3 sequence is 16 residues long.

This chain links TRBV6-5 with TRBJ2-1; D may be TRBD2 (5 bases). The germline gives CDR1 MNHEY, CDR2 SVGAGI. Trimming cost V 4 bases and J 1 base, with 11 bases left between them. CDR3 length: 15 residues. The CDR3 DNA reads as TGTGCCAGCAGTTCTTTCGGACTGTCCTACAATGAGCAGTTCTTC. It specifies CASSSFGLSYNEQFF.

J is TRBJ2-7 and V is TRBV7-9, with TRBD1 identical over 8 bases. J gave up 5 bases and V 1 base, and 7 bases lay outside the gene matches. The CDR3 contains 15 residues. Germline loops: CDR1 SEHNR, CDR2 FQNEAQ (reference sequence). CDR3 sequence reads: CASSLGTGMIHEQYF. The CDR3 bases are TGTGCCAGCAGCTTAGGGACAGGGATGATCCACGAGCAGTACTTC.

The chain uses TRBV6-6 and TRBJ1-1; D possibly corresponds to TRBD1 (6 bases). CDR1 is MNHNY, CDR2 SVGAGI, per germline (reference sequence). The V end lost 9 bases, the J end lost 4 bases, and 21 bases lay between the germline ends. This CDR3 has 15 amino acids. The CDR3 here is CASTPGHPKITEAFF. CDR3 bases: TGTGCCAGTACCCCGGGACACCCCAAAATCACTGAAGCTTTCTTT.

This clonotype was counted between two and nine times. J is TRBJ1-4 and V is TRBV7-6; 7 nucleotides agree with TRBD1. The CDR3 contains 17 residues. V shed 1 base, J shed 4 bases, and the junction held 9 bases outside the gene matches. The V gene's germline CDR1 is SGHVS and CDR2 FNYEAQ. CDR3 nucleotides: TGTGCCAGCAGCTTAGGGGTGTGGGACAGTGTTAATGAAAAACTGTTTTTT. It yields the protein CASSLGVWDSVNEKLFF.

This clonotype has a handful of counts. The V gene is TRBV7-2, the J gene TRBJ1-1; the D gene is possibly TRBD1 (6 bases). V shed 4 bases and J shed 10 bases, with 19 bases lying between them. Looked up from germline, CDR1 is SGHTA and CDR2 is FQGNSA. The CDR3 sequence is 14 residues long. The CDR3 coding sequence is TGTGCCAGCAGCTATCAACCACAGGGTAGTTCAGCTTTCTTT. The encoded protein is CASSYQPQGSSAFF.

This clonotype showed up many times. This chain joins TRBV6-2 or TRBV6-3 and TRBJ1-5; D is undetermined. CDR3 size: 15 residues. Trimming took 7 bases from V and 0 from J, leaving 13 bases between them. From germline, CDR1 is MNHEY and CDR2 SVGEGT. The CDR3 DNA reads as TGTGCCAGCACCCCGCATCCTGATAGCAATCAGCCCCAGCATTTT. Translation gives CASTPHPDSNQPQHF.

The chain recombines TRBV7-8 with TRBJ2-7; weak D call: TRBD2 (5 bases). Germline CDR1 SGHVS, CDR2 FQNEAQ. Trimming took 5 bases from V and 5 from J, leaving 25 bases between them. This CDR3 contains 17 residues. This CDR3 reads CASSLQPRESPRDEQYF. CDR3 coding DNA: TGTGCCAGCAGCCTACAACCTAGGGAGTCTCCTCGGGACGAGCAGTACTTC.

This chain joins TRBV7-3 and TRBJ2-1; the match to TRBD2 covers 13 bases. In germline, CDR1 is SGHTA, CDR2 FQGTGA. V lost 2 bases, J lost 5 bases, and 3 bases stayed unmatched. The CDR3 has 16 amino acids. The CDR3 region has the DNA TGTGCCAGCAGCTTACAACTAGCGGGGGGGAACAATGAGCAGTTCTTC. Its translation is CASSLQLAGGNNEQFF. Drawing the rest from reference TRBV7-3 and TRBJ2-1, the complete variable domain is GAGVSQTPSNKVTEKGKYVELRCDPISGHTALYWYRQSLGQGPEFLIYFQGTGAADDSGLPNDRFFAVRPEGSVSTLKIQRTERGDSAVYLCASSLQLAGGNNEQFFGPGTRLTVL.

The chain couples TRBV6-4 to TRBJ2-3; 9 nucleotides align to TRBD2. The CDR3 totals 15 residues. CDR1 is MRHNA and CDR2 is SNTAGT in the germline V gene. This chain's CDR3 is CDRSDLAGGTDTQYF. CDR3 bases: TGTGACCGCAGTGACTTAGCGGGGGGCACAGATACGCAGTATTTT.

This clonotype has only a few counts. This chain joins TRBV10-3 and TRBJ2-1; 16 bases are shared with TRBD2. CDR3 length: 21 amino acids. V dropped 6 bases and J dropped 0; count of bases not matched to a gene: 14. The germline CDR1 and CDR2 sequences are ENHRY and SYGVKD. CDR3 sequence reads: CAIRTGTSGGANPRSYNEQFF. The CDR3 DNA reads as TGTGCCATCAGAACCGGGACTAGCGGGGGGGCAAACCCCCGCTCCTACAATGAGCAGTTCTTC.

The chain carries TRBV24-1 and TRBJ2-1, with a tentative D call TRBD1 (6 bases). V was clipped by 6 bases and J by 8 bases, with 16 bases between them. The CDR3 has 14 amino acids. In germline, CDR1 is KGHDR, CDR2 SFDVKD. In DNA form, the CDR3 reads TGTGCCACCAGTACAGGGACGGGATTTCATGAGCAGTTCTTC. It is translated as CATSTGTGFHEQFF.

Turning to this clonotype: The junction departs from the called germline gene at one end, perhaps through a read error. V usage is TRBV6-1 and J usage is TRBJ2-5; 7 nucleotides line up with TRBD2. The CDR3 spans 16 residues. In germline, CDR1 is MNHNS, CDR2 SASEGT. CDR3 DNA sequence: TGTGCCAGCTTCAAAGGTCGGGGCCAGGGAGGGGAGACCCAGCACTTC. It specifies CASFKGRGQGGETQHF.

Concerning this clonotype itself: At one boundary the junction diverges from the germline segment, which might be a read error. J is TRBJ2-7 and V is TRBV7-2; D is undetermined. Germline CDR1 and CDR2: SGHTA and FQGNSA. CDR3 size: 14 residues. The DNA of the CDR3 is TGTGCCAGCAGCCCCCGACGTCGTTCCTACGAGAAGTACTTC. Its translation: CASSPRRRSYEKYF.

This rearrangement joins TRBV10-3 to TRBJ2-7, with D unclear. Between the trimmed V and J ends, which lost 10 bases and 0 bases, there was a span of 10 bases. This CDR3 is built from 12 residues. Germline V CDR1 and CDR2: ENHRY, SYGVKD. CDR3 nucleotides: TGTGCCACCCAGGCCCTCTCCTACGAGCAGTACTTC. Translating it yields CATQALSYEQYF.

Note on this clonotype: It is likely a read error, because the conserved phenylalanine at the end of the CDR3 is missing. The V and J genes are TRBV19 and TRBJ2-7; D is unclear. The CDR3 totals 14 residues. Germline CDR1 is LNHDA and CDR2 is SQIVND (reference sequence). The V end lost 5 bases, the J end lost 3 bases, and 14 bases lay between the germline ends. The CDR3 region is CASSPGLRIYEQYS. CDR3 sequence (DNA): TGTGCCAGTAGTCCGGGTCTGCGGATCTACGAGCAGTACTCC.

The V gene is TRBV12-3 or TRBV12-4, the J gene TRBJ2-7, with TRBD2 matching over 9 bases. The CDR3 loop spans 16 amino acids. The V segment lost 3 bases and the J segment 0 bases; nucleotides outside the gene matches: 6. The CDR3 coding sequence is TGTGCCAGCAGTTTTTCTAGCGGGATGGGCTCCTACGAGCAGTACTTC. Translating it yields CASSFSSGMGSYEQYF.